This T cell receptor beta chain was sequenced for a study of T-cell reconstitution after alpha-beta-depleted transplantation in children. Points from the study as a whole: A year post-transplant, T-cell counts and diversity derived mostly from newly produced T cells.

Library preparation (for TCRbeta) was performed with unique molecular identifiers. In TCRdb, the PCR reads were re-called with MiXCR into one record per CDR3 protein. There are 540,000 or so distinct CDR3 sequences in the sample; 23% occur only once, and roughly 13% lies in the top ten. On this clonotype: The target antigen is unknown.

The germline V gene has CDR1 SGHTA and CDR2 FQGNSA. V lost 2 bases, J lost 4 bases, and 8 bases lay in between. The CDR3 sequence is 13 residues long. The specimen was PBMCs, mostly from graft donor cells, collected 360 days after TCRalphabeta/CD19-depleted stem cell transplant. The chain combines TRBV7-2 with TRBJ2-5; the D gene is possibly TRBD2 (5 bases). This sequence was found in a boy under two years old who had a stem cell transplant for acute myeloid leukemia, so the T cells may come from the graft donor. Here the CDR3 reads CASSLIGRETQYF. As DNA, the CDR3 is TGTGCCAGCAGCTTAATAGGGAGAGAGACCCAGTACTTC.